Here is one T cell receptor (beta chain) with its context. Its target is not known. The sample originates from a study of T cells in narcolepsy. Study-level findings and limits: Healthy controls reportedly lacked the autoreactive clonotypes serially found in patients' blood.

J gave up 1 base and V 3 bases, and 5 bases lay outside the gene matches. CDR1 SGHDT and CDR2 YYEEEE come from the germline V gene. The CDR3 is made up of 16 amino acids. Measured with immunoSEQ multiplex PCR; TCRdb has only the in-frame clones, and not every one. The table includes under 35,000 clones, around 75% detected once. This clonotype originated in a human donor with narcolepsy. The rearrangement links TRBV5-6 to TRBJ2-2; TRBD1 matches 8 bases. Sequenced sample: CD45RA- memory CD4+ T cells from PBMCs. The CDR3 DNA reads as TGTGCCAGCAGCTATATCAGGGGGCTGAACACCGGGGAGCTGTTTTTT. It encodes CASSYIRGLNTGELFF. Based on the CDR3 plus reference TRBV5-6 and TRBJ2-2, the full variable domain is DAGVTQSPTHLIKTRGQQVTLRCSPKSGHDTVSWYQQALGQGPQFIFQYYEEEERQRGNFPDRFSGHQFPNYSSELNVNALLLGDSALYLCASSYIRGLNTGELFFGEGSRLTVL.